Below are 20 T cell receptor beta chains sequenced from a single sample in a study of blood T cell repertoires in COVID-19. Using immunoSEQ multiplex PCR, the repertoire was profiled, and TCRdb retains in-frame clones only, with some absent. The sample records some 250,000 clones, 80% to 90% being singletons. Sequenced input: PBMCs or T cells enriched from blood (not recorded which). Receptor source: a man in his forties who had recovered from COVID-19.

The chain has TRBV12-3 or TRBV12-4 and TRBJ1-6; no clear D gene. V lost 1 base and J 9 bases, leaving 7 bases between the germline ends. The CDR3 runs to 13 residues. CDR3 coding DNA: TGTGCCAGCAGTTTAGTTCCTCGTTCACCCCTCCACTTT. Protein: CASSLVPRSPLHF.

The CDR3 region is CASSSGQGAGEAFF. The CDR3 nucleotides read TGCGCCAGCAGCTCCGGACAGGGGGCGGGTGAAGCTTTCTTT. This sequence joins TRBV5-1 and TRBJ1-1, with 11 nucleotides matching TRBD1. CDR1 is SGHRS, CDR2 YFSETQ, per germline. The V gene end was trimmed by 3 bases and the J gene end by 7 bases; junction bases not matched to a gene: 5. CDR3 length equals 14 residues.

The genes are TRBV7-2 and TRBJ2-5; 10 bases are shared with TRBD2. Germline-derived CDR1 and CDR2 are SGHTA and FQGNSA. V lost 6 bases to trimming and J lost 2 bases; unmatched junction nucleotides: 12. The CDR3 length is 17 residues. In DNA form, the CDR3 reads TGTGCCAGCAGTCGGACCGGGACTAGCGCACGTCAAGAGACCCAGTACTTC. It translates to CASSRTGTSARQETQYF.

This chain links TRBV6-5 with TRBJ2-2; 11 nucleotides line up with TRBD2. The ends lost 0 bases at V and 4 bases at J; junction bases unmatched: 1. The CDR3 runs to 16 residues. Germline loops: CDR1 MNHEY, CDR2 SVGAGI. CDR3 region: CASSYSSGRATGELFF. For the CDR3, the DNA is TGTGCCAGCAGTTACTCTAGCGGGAGGGCCACCGGGGAGCTGTTTTTT.

V usage is TRBV27 and J usage is TRBJ1-5; 9 bases are a match to TRBD1. CDR1 and CDR2 from the germline V gene are MNHEY and SMNVEV (reference sequence). The CDR3 runs to 16 residues. V dropped 6 bases and J dropped 1; count of bases not matched to a gene: 7. In DNA form, the CDR3 reads TGTGCCAGCAGCAGAATTGGACAGGGGAGCAATCAGCCCCAGCATTTT. Amino acids: CASSRIGQGSNQPQHF.

The CDR3 loop is CASSPGQGEEQYF. CDR3 coding DNA: TGTGCCAGCTCACCAGGGCAGGGGGAAGAGCAGTACTTC. This rearrangement joins TRBV18 to TRBJ2-7, with TRBD1 matching 7 bases. CDR3 length: 13 residues. V shed 2 bases, J shed 7 bases, and the junction held 5 bases outside the gene matches. The germline gives CDR1 KGHSH, CDR2 LQKENI.

The chain couples TRBV6-5 to TRBJ1-3, with no clear D. The germline V gene has CDR1 MNHEY and CDR2 SVGAGI. The CDR3 loop spans 16 amino acids. V shed 0 bases and J shed 4 bases, with 13 bases lying between them. The CDR3 loop is CASSYSRNSGGNTIYF. The CDR3 DNA is TGTGCCAGCAGTTACTCGAGGAATAGCGGGGGAAACACCATATATTTT.

V usage is TRBV9 and J usage is TRBJ2-3; 9 bases are shared with TRBD1. Looked up from germline, CDR1 is SGDLS and CDR2 is YYNGEE. V was clipped by 4 bases and J by 2 bases; unmatched bases: 11. This CDR3 is 17 amino acids long. This CDR3 is CASSTQKTGGITDTQYF. The CDR3, as DNA: TGTGCCAGCAGCACACAAAAGACAGGGGGGATCACAGATACGCAGTATTTT.

This clone was observed a single time. J is TRBJ2-1 and V is TRBV5-1, with TRBD2 matching 12 bases. The CDR3 extends over 16 amino acids. Germline trimming cut 4 bases from V and 8 bases from J; bases unmatched to any gene: 10. Germline V gene sequence: CDR1 SGHRS, CDR2 YFSETQ. Written as DNA, the CDR3 is TGCGCCAGCAGCGGCACTAGCGGGGGGCCCAAGGATGAGCAGTTCTTC. Residues: CASSGTSGGPKDEQFF.

V usage is TRBV29-1 and J usage is TRBJ1-6, with 9 nucleotides matching TRBD1. Germline V gene lookup returns CDR1 SQVTM and CDR2 ANQGSEA. V trimming: 5 bases; J trimming: 7 bases; junction bases outside the gene matches: 3. This CDR3 comprises 13 residues. The CDR3 loop is CSVRQGGNSPLHF. CDR3 bases: TGCAGCGTTAGACAGGGGGGGAATTCACCCCTCCACTTT.

The CDR3 DNA reads TGTGCCAGCAGTGAAGCGCTTCGACAGACCAGGAACACTGAAGCTTTCTTT. Its protein is CASSEALRQTRNTEAFF. This sequence joins TRBV6-1 and TRBJ1-1, with a tentative D call TRBD1 (5 bases). The CDR3 consists of 17 residues. The germline CDR1 and CDR2 sequences are MNHNS and SASEGT. The V and J ends lost 0 bases and 1 base respectively, with 15 bases between them.

This clone has just one count. V usage is TRBV28 and J usage is TRBJ2-1; 15 bases match TRBD2. Germline CDR1 is MDHEN and CDR2 is SYDVKM. Losses at the gene ends were 3 bases for V and 3 bases for J; bases not matched to a gene: 18. This CDR3 has 22 residues. This chain's CDR3 is CASSFGVETGTSGRKLYNEQFF. As DNA, the CDR3 is TGTGCCAGCAGTTTTGGGGTTGAAACCGGGACTAGCGGGAGGAAGCTCTACAATGAGCAGTTCTTC.

The chain is built from TRBV24-1 and TRBJ1-5; 8 positions agree with TRBD1. The CDR3 is 20 residues long. J lost 0 bases, V lost 8 bases, and 20 bases had no gene match. Germline V CDR1 and CDR2: KGHDR, SFDVKD. CDR3 sequence: CATKSPPRQGTKYSNQPQHF. In DNA form, the CDR3 reads TGTGCCACCAAAAGCCCCCCAAGACAGGGGACCAAATATAGCAATCAGCCCCAGCATTTT.

The DNA for the CDR3 is TGTGCCAGCAGTGACCTAGCGGGAATGGGCACAGATACGCAGTATTTT. It codes for CASSDLAGMGTDTQYF. The chain employs TRBV25-1 and TRBJ2-3; 9 bases fit TRBD2. This CDR3 comprises 16 residues. The ends lost 3 bases at V and 1 base at J; junction bases unmatched: 5. CDR1 is MGHDK, CDR2 SYGVNS, per germline.

The rearrangement uses TRBV7-8 and TRBJ2-7; maybe TRBD2 (6 bases). Germline V gives CDR1 SGHVS, CDR2 FQNEAQ. V lost 2 bases and J lost 4, with 12 bases in between. The CDR3 has 14 amino acids. The CDR3: CASSLPGDGYEQYF. For the CDR3, the DNA is TGTGCCAGCAGCTTACCGGGAGACGGGTACGAGCAGTACTTC.

Details on this clone: Since no conserved phenylalanine or tryptophan closes the CDR3, a read error is the likely cause. Because the CDR3's place on the DNA is in doubt, the DNA is left out and the CDR3 is given as listed by TCRdb. The V call is TRBV5-6, the J call TRBJ1-2; TRBD1, the D gene given by the table, was not confirmed from the DNA. CDR1 and CDR2 (germline): SGHDT, YYEEEE. The CDR3 spans 14 amino acids, including both terminal residues. This CDR3 reads CASSLTGTGGSEPV.

The chain couples TRBV20-1 to TRBJ1-2; D is unresolved. In germline, CDR1 is DFQATT, CDR2 SNEGSKA (reference sequence). The V and J ends lost 4 bases and 8 bases respectively, with 11 bases between them. The CDR3 spans 11 residues. CDR3 loop: CSATRALGYTF. In nucleotides, the CDR3 is TGCAGTGCTACTCGCGCCTTAGGCTACACCTTC.

J is TRBJ2-5 and V is TRBV7-2; D may be TRBD1 (6 bases). Per germline, CDR1 SGHTA and CDR2 FQGNSA. CDR3 length: 15 amino acids. V lost 1 base to trimming and J lost 5 bases, with 14 bases between them. The DNA for the CDR3 is TGTGCCAGCAGCTTAGAGAAGGACAGAGGCGAGACCCAGTACTTC. This codes for CASSLEKDRGETQYF.

V gene TRBV5-8 combines with J gene TRBJ1-1; D might be TRBD1 (6 bases). The CDR3 consists of 14 residues. Germline lookup yields CDR1 SGHTS and CDR2 YDEGEE. V lost 3 bases, J lost 1 base, and 10 bases lay in between. CDR3 bases: TGTGCCAGCAGCTCCAGACAGGAGAACACTGAAGCTTTCTTT. Translated, it gives CASSSRQENTEAFF.

With regard to this clone: The junction differs from germline at one of its ends, possibly a read error. This sequence joins TRBV7-9 and TRBJ1-6; TRBD1 agrees at 10 bases. CDR3 length: 15 residues. Germline loops: CDR1 SEHNR, CDR2 FQNEAQ (reference sequence). CDR3 in amino acids: CTSSAPGTGDSPLHF. The CDR3 coding sequence is TGTACCAGCAGCGCGCCCGGGACAGGGGATTCACCCCTCCACTTT.